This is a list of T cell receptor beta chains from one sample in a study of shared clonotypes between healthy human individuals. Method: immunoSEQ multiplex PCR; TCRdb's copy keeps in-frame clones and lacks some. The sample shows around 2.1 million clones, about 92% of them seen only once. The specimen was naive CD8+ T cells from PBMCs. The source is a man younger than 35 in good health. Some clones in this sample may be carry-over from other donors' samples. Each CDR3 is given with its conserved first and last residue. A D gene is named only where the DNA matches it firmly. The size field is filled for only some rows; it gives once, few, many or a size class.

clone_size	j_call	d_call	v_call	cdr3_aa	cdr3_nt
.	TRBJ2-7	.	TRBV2	CASSESPAPTYEQYF	TGTGCCAGCAGTGAAAGTCCCGCCCCAACCTACGAGCAGTACTTC
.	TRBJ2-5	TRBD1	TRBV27	CASSLWTGEETQYF	TGTGCCAGCAGTTTATGGACAGGGGAAGAGACCCAGTACTTC
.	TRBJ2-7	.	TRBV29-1	CSVVTGLAYEQYF	TGCAGCGTTGTAACAGGGTTAGCCTACGAGCAGTACTTC
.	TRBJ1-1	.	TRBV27	CASSLSGYTEAFF	TGTGCCAGCAGTTTATCGGGCTACACTGAAGCTTTCTTT
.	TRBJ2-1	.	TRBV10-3	CAIRTGPGYTNEQFF	TGTGCCATCAGGACCGGGCCCGGTTACACCAATGAGCAGTTCTTC
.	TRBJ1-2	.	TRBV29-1	CSARDGGRHYGYTF	TGCAGCGCCCGCGACGGGGGGCGCCACTATGGCTACACCTTC
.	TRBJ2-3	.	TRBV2	CASGRPRVTTDTQYF	TGTGCCAGCGGTCGCCCGCGGGTCACCACAGATACGCAGTATTTT
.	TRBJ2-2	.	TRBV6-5	CASSYSIGDTGELFF	TGTGCCAGCAGTTACTCGATCGGGGACACCGGGGAGCTGTTTTTT
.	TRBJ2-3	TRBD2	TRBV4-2	CASSQDLAGGPVDTQYF	TGTGCCAGCAGCCAAGATCTCGCGGGAGGGCCTGTAGATACGCAGTATTTT
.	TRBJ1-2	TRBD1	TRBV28	CASSSYRDRGSLTYGYTF	TGTGCCAGCAGTTCATACCGGGACAGGGGTTCCCTCACTTATGGCTACACCTTC
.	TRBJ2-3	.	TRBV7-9	CASSFLGVAGADTQYF	TGTGCCAGCAGCTTTCTAGGAGTAGCCGGTGCAGATACGCAGTATTTT
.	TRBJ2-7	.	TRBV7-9	CASSLTMGRRYEQYF	TGTGCCAGCAGCCTCACGATGGGGCGACGCTACGAGCAGTACTTC
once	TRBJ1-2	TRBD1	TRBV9	CASSTRDRGGYGYTF	TGTGCCAGCAGCACACGGGACAGGGGAGGGTATGGCTACACCTTC
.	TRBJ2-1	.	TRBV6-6	CASSPPGAVSYNEQFF	TGTGCCAGCAGCCCCCCGGGAGCGGTCTCCTACAATGAGCAGTTCTTC
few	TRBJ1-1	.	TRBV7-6	CASSSRGNTEAFF	TGTGCCAGCAGCTCTAGGGGGAACACTGAAGCTTTCTTT
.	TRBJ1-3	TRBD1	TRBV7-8	CASRADRGSGNTIYF	TGTGCCAGCAGGGCGGACAGGGGGTCAGGAAACACCATATATTTT
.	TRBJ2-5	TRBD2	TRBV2	CASSDWSSGTVETQYF	TGTGCCAGCAGTGACTGGTCTAGCGGGACGGTGGAGACCCAGTACTTC
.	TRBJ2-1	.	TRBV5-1	CASSPSGNEQFF	TGCGCCAGCAGCCCCTCGGGGAATGAGCAGTTCTTC
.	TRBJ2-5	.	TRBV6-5	CASSTGRIQETQYF	TGTGCCAGCAGCACGGGACGGATACAAGAGACCCAGTACTTC
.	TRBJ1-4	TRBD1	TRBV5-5	CASSPDRGNEKLFF	TGTGCCAGCAGTCCCGACAGGGGCAATGAAAAACTGTTTTTT
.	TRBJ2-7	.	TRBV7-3	CASNDAPYEQYF	TGTGCCAGCAACGACGCTCCCTACGAGCAGTACTTC
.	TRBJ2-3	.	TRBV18	CASSPISGARADTQYF	TGTGCCAGCTCACCTATCTCAGGGGCGCGGGCAGATACGCAGTATTTT
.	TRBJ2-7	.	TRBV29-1	CSVVGSWAEQYF	TGCAGCGTTGTGGGCTCTTGGGCAGAGCAGTACTTC
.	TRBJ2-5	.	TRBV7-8	CASSPGPGAQETQYF	TGTGCCAGCAGCCCCGGCCCGGGGGCCCAAGAGACCCAGTACTTC
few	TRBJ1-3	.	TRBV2	CASSESFPGQTGTIYF	TGTGCCAGCAGTGAATCCTTCCCCGGACAGACGGGCACCATATATTTT
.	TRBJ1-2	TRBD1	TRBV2	CASRSGTGLFYGYTF	TGTGCCAGCAGGTCCGGGACAGGGTTATTCTATGGCTACACCTTC
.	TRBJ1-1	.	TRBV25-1	CASSAGSSTNTEAFF	TGTGCCAGCAGTGCAGGCAGCTCAACTAACACTGAAGCTTTCTTT
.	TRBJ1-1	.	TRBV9	CASSVNPQGMNTEAFF	TGTGCCAGCAGCGTTAACCCCCAGGGTATGAACACTGAAGCTTTCTTT
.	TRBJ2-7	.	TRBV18	CASSPWDINYEQYF	TGTGCCAGCTCACCCTGGGACATCAACTACGAGCAGTACTTC
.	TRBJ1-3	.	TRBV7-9	CASSLFSPGNTIYF	TGTGCCAGCAGCTTATTCAGTCCCGGAAACACCATATATTTT
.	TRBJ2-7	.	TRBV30	CAWRGGGPSSYEQYF	TGTGCCTGGCGGGGAGGGGGTCCGAGCTCCTACGAGCAGTACTTC
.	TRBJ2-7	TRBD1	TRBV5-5	CASSPGQVVYEQYF	TGTGCCAGCAGCCCGGGACAGGTCGTCTACGAGCAGTACTTC
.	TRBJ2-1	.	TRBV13	CASSLRGGVYNEQFF	TGTGCCAGCAGCTTACGAGGCGGGGTCTACAATGAGCAGTTCTTC
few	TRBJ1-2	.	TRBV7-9	CASSFQGIAYGYTF	TGTGCCAGCAGCTTTCAGGGGATCGCCTATGGCTACACCTTC
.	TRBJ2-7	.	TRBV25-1	CASSGFHGGFFYEQYF	TGTGCCAGCAGTGGATTTCACGGGGGCTTTTTCTACGAGCAGTACTTC
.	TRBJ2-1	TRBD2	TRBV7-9	CASSSGLASYNEQFF	TGTGCCAGCAGCTCGGGACTAGCCTCCTACAATGAGCAGTTCTTC
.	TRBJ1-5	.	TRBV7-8	CASSNMASSNQPQHF	TGTGCCAGCAGCAATATGGCTAGCAGCAATCAGCCCCAGCATTTT
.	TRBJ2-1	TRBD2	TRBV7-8	CASNPGTAGGMGNEQFF	TGTGCCAGCAACCCTGGGACAGCGGGAGGAATGGGAAATGAGCAGTTCTTC
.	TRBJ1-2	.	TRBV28	CASSSQGNGYGYTF	TGTGCCAGCAGTTCACAGGGAAATGGGTATGGCTACACCTTC
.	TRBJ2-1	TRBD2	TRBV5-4	CASTGAGPSYNEQFF	TGTGCCAGCACCGGAGCGGGACCCTCCTACAATGAGCAGTTCTTC
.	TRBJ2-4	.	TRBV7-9	CASSLVDHNIQYF	TGTGCCAGCAGCTTAGTGGACCACAACATTCAGTACTTC
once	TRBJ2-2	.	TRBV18	CASSPWDNTGELFF	TGTGCCAGCTCACCTTGGGATAACACCGGGGAGCTGTTTTTT
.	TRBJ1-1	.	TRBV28	CASSPYTGWAEAFF	TGTGCCAGCAGTCCCTACACAGGGTGGGCTGAAGCTTTCTTT
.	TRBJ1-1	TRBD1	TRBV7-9	CASRPPGQVNTEAFF	TGTGCCAGCAGACCGCCGGGACAGGTGAACACTGAAGCTTTCTTT
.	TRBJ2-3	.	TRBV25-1	CASSERSIFSTDTQYF	TGTGCCAGCAGTGAACGGTCCATATTTAGCACAGATACGCAGTATTTT
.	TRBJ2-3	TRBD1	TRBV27	CASSAPDRGIGKDTQYF	TGTGCCAGCAGTGCACCCGACAGGGGCATAGGTAAAGATACGCAGTATTTT
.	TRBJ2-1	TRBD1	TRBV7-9	CASSLALGTGFNEQFF	TGTGCCAGCAGCTTAGCCCTAGGGACAGGGTTCAATGAGCAGTTCTTC
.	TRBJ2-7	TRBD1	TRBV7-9	CASRPRDSYEQYF	TGTGCCAGCAGACCCCGGGACAGCTACGAGCAGTACTTC